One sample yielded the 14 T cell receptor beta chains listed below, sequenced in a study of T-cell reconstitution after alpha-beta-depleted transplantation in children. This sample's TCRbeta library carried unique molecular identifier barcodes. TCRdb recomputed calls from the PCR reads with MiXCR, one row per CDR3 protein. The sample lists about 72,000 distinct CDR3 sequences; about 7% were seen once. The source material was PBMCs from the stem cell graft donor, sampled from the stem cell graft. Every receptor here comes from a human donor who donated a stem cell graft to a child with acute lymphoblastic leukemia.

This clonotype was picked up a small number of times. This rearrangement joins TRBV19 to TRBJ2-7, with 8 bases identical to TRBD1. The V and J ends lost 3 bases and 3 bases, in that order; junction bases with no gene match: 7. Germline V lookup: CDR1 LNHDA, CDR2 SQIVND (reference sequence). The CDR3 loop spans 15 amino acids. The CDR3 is CASSMVGTGFYEQYF. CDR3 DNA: TGTGCCAGTAGTATGGTCGGGACAGGATTCTACGAGCAGTACTTC.

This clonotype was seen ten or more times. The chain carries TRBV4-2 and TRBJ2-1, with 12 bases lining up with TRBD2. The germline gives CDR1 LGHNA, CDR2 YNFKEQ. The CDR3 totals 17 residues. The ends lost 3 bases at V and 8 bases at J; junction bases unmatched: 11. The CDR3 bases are TGTGCCAGCAGCCAGCCTTCCGGACTAGCGGGGATGGATGAGCAGTTCTTC. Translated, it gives CASSQPSGLAGMDEQFF.

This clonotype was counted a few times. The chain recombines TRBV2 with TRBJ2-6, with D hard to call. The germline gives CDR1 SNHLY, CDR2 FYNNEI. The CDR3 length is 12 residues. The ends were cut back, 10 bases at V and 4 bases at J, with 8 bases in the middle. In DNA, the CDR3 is TGTGCCATACAGAGCGGGGCCAACGTCCTGACTTTC. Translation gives CAIQSGANVLTF.

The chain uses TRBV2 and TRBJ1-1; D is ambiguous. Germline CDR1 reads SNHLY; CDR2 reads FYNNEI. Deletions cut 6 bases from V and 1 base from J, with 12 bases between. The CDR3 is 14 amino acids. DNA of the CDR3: TGTGCCAGCAGGTCCGGTGGACCGAACACTGAAGCTTTCTTT. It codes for CASRSGGPNTEAFF.

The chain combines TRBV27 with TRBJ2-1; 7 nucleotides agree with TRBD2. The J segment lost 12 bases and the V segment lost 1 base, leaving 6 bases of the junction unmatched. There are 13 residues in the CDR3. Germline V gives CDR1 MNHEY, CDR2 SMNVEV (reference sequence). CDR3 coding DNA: TGTGCCAGCAGTTTATTTAGGGCGGGAGCGCAGTTCTTC. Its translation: CASSLFRAGAQFF.

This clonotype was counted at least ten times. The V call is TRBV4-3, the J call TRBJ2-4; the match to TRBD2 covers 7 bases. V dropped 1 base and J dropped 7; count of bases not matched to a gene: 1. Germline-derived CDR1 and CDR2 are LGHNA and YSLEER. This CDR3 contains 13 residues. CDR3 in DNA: TGCGCCAGCAGCCAAGCCGGGGGGAACATTCAGTACTTC. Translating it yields CASSQAGGNIQYF.

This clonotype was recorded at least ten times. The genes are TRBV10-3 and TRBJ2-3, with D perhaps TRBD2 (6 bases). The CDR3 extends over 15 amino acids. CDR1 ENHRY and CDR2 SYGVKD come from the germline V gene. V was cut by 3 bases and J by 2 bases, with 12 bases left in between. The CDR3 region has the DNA TGTGCCATCAGTGAACCGGGAGCTTTCACAGATACGCAGTATTTT. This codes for CAISEPGAFTDTQYF.

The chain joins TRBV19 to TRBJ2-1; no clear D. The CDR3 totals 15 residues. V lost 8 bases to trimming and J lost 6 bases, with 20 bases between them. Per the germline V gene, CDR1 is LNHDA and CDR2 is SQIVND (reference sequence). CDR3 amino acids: CASGWGSRSSNEQFF. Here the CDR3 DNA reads TGTGCCAGTGGTTGGGGTAGTCGGTCGTCCAATGAGCAGTTCTTC.

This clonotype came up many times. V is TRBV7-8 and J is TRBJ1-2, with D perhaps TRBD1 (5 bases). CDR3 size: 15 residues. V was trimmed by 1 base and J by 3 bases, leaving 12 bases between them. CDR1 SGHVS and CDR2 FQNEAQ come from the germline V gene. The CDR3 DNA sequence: TGTGCCAGCAGCTTAGGGTTCCAGGGATACTATGGCTACACCTTC. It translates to CASSLGFQGYYGYTF.

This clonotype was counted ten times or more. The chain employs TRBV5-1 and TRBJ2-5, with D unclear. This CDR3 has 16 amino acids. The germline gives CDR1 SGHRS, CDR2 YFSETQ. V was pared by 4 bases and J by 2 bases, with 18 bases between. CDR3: CASSESKFLGQETQYF. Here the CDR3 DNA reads TGCGCCAGCAGCGAGAGCAAGTTCTTGGGACAAGAGACCCAGTACTTC.

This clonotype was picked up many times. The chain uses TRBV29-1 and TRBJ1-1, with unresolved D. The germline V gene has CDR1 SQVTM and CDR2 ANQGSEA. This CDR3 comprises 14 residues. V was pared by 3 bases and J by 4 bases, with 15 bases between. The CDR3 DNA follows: TGCAGCGTTGAGGCCCGACGTAGTGGCACTGAAGCTTTCTTT. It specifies CSVEARRSGTEAFF.

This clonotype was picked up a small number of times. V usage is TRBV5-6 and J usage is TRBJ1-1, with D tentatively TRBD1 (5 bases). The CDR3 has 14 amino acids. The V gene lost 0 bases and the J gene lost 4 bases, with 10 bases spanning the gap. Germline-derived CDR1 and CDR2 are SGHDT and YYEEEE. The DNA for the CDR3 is TGTGCCAGCAGCTTGGGGGCAGGGCCCACTGAAGCTTTCTTT. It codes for CASSLGAGPTEAFF.

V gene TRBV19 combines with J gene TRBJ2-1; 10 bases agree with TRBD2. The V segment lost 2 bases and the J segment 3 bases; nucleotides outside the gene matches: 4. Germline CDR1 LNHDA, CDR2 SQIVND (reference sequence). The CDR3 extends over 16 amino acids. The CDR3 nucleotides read TGTGCCAGTAGTATATCTAGCGGGAGTGGCTACAATGAGCAGTTCTTC. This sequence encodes CASSISSGSGYNEQFF.

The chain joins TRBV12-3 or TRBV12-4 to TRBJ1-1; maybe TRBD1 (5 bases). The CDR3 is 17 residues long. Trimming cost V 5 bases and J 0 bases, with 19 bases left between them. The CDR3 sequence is CASSGKGPIAMNTEAFF. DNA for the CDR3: TGTGCCAGCAGTGGAAAGGGGCCGATAGCGATGAACACTGAAGCTTTCTTT.